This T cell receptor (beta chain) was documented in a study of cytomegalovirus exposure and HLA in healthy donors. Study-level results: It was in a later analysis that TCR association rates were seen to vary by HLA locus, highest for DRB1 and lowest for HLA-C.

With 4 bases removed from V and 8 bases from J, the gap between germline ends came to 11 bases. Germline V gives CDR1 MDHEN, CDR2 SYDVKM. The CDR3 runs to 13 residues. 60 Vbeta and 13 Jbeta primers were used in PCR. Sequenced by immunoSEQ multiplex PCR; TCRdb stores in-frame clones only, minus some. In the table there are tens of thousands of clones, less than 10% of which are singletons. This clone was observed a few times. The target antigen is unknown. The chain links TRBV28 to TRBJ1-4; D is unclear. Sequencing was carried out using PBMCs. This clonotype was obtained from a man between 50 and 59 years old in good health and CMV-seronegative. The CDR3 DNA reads TGTGCCAGCAGTTACAACAGCTGGGAAAAACTGTTTTTT. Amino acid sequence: CASSYNSWEKLFF.